This T cell receptor (beta chain) is from a study of T cells in Graves' hyperthyroidism and ophthalmopathy (dated by TCRdb to 2018 to 2020). Turning to the overall study: Peripheral blood was sampled at the time of initial diagnosis, prior to any treatment. Following sampling, methimazole starting at 30 mg daily was given to hyperthyroidism patients, and high-dose intravenous methylprednisolone was given to ophthalmopathy patients. A discovery cohort of about 96 patients, 43 with Graves' ophthalmopathy and 57 with stable Graves' hyperthyroidism, was used to find distinguishing TCR V-J signatures. Thyroid tissue and blood T-cell repertoires from more than five Graves' hyperthyroidism patients were also compared in the study. The 100 discovery patients were randomly split 7:3 into training and test sets. TCR Vbeta CDR3 sequencing of approximately 140 peripheral blood samples (more than 40 ophthalmopathy, about 80 hyperthyroidism and approximately 17 progressor patients) is reported in the paper. An independent validation cohort of 18 to 20 hyperthyroidism patients and 17 patients who later progressed to ophthalmopathy tested prospective prediction of ophthalmopathy. General study outcomes and caveats: In validation, progression to ophthalmopathy was predicted by the model with 70.59% sensitivity and just over 72% specificity, a median of around 5.9 months before onset. A 13 V-J signature model separated ophthalmopathy from stable hyperthyroidism, with 87.88% sensitivity and 81.08% specificity in cross-validation and 80%/75% in testing. No statistical method was used to set the sample size in advance, and investigators knew the group allocation. Most expanded thyroid clonotypes (frequency above 0.001) were also detected in blood, suggesting blood repertoires may reflect thyroid immune responses.

The junction carries 10 bases between V and J, which are trimmed by 2 bases and 4 bases respectively. CDR1 and CDR2 (MDHEN, SYDVKM) derive from the germline V gene. The CDR3 runs 14 residues from the cysteine to the phenylalanine. The read is trimmed to its CDR3 DNA, 42 bases read in frame from base 1. The TCR beta CDR3 regions were amplified from RNA transcripts. The first round of RT-PCR for the TCR CDR3 was performed with the HTBI primer set and the Qiagen OneStep RT-PCR kit. Libraries were constructed in a second round of multiplex PCR, after which size selection and purification were carried out. Sequencing of the libraries was done on an Illumina HiSeq2000 using paired-end 100 bp reads. Per the original workflow: Raw data were processed with SOAPnuke, discarding reads with adapters, uncalled bases, mean Phred below 15, or no exact constant-primer or identifier match. COPE v1.2.5 was used to merge high-quality paired reads, and clonotypes were defined as unique nucleotide sequences. MiTCR v1.1 was used to align clonotypes to the IMGT TRBV, TRBD and TRBJ reference segments. The analysis was restricted to V-J combinations with a frequency above 0.0001, which together covered 99% to 99.2% of the repertoires. A TCS score was defined as the ratio of F50 (clonal expansion) to E x V (chaos), with BLOSUM62-based TCRdist applied between CDR3 peptides within each V-J. Welch's t-statistics and random forest reduced roughly 500 V-J features to 10 to 15, which were used in a naive Bayes classifier (R e1071). Starting from the raw public reads, TCRdb applied fastp trimming at Q25, assembled clones with MiXCR and retained in-frame beta chains. Each record represents a unique CDR3 protein, reported with the most common genes and DNA among its rows. These V and J calls are TCRdb output, not the study's own analysis. The sample has under 400,000 distinct CDR3 sequences on record, 15% to 18% of them singletons. Roughly a quarter of the sample lies in the top ten.

Hyperthyroidism patients were aged 18 to 65 years and newly diagnosed, with disease duration of less than 2 months. Any patient with an uncontrolled infection, another autoimmune disease, pregnancy or lactation was excluded. Clinical symptoms, serum thyroxine and TRAb, thyroid ultrasound, and orbital computed tomography formed the basis for the diagnoses. Blood from progressor patients was collected at the time of first diagnosis with hyperthyroidism, before any ophthalmopathy symptoms had appeared. Ficoll-Paque density gradient centrifugation was used to isolate PBMCs from approximately 10 ml of fresh peripheral blood. Progressor patients were defined as those initially diagnosed with Graves' hyperthyroidism in whom ophthalmopathy developed during follow-up. Total RNA was extracted with Trizol reagent, and quality was checked on an Agilent 2100 Bioanalyzer. On this clonotype itself: Its cognate antigen has yet to be identified. Base qualities are not at hand, and no much larger clone is one base apart.

This sequence uses TRBV28 and TRBJ2-3; the D gene is unclear. Input material: blood. This sequence originates from a woman aged 18-30 years with Graves' hyperthyroidism that later progressed to Graves' ophthalmopathy. The CDR3 protein: CASSLMGTADTQYF. The sequenced DNA: TGTGCCAGCAGTTTAATGGGCACCGCAGATACGCAGTATTTT.